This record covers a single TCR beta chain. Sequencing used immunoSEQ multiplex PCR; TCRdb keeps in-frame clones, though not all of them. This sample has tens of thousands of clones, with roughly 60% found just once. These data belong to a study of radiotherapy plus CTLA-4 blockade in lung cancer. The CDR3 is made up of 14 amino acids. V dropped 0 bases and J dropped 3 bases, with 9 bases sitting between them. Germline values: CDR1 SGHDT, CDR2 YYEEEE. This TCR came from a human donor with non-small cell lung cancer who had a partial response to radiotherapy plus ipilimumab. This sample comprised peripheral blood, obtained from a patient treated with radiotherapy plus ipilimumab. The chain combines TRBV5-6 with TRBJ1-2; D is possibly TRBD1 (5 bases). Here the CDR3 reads CASSLARAYYGYTF. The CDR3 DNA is TGTGCCAGCAGCTTGGCCAGGGCGTACTATGGCTACACCTTC.